Sequencing of this T cell receptor beta chain was carried out in a study of cytomegalovirus exposure and HLA in healthy donors. Researchers ran the PCR with 60 Vbeta and 13 Jbeta primers. Assay used: immunoSEQ multiplex PCR; TCRdb lists only in-frame clones, some missing. Of roughly 170,000 clones in the sample, 70% to 90% were seen once. After removal of 4 bases from V and 0 bases from J, the junction contained 2 bases not matched to a gene. Germline assignment: CDR1 LNHDA and CDR2 SQIVND (reference sequence). The length of the CDR3 is 15 residues. Only one count was recorded for this clone. What it binds is unknown. Study-wide points: Most TCR sequences were rare, but some public TCRs occurred in many donors. Under in vitro conditions, three CMV-associated chains were confirmed as specific for CMV antigens. A missense DCLRE1C variant was associated with V- and J-gene trimming of TCR beta chains in a later analysis, and an independent cohort replicated the association.

The chain joins TRBV19 to TRBJ2-2; 7 bases match TRBD1. Specimen: PBMCs. The sequence was collected from a woman aged 18-29 years in good health and CMV-seronegative. The chain's CDR3 is CASSRDRSNTGELFF. DNA for the CDR3: TGTGCCAGTAGTAGGGACAGATCGAACACCGGGGAGCTGTTTTTT. The variable domain in full, with the rest retrieved from reference TRBV19 and TRBJ2-2, is DGGITQSPKYLFRKEGQNVTLSCEQNLNHDAMYWYRQDPGQGLRLIYYSQIVNDFQKGDIAEGYSVSREKKESFPLTVTSAQKNPTAFYLCASSRDRSNTGELFFGEGSRLTVL.